The entry below describes one T cell receptor beta chain. J lost 3 bases, V lost 4 bases, and 5 bases had no gene match. The length of the CDR3 is 14 residues. In germline, CDR1 is MNHEY, CDR2 SVGAGI. The data belong to a study of cytomegalovirus exposure and HLA in healthy donors. PCR primers comprised 60 Vbeta and 13 Jbeta primers. Profiled with immunoSEQ multiplex PCR; TCRdb holds only in-frame clones, not every one. The data contain roughly 120,000 clones, over 60% of them singletons. Input material: PBMCs. The chain couples TRBV6-5 to TRBJ2-7; TRBD1 matches 8 bases. The receptor comes from a human donor in good health. CDR3 loop: CASSSGGALYEQYF. The DNA of the CDR3 is TGTGCCAGCAGTTCAGGGGGCGCCCTCTACGAGCAGTACTTC.